This T cell receptor (beta chain) emerged from a study of cytomegalovirus exposure and HLA in healthy donors. Whole-study findings and limits: Among TCR beta chains, those listed as cytomegalovirus-associated numbered about 160. The classifier reportedly diagnosed cytomegalovirus status with high sensitivity and specificity.

This CDR3 spans 14 amino acids. Germline V lookup: CDR1 SGHNT, CDR2 YYREEE (reference sequence). The ends lost 4 bases at V and 7 bases at J; junction bases unmatched: 3. Sequencing was performed with immunoSEQ multiplex PCR; in TCRdb, only in-frame clones are kept and a portion is missing. The sample records approximately 220,000 clones, about 93% being singletons. As regards this clone: As yet, its antigen is unknown.

The sample taken for sequencing was PBMCs. The source of this sequence is a woman aged 18-35 years in good health and CMV-seronegative. This chain connects TRBV5-4 to TRBJ1-6; 9 bases match TRBD1. The CDR3 protein is CASSEQGANSPLHF. CDR3 DNA: TGTGCCAGCAGCGAACAGGGGGCGAATTCACCCCTCCACTTT.